A selection of T cell receptor beta chains follows, all from one sample in a study of molecular identifiers for immune sequencing clone quantification. MiXCR, run by TCRdb on the PCR reads, gives a single entry per CDR3 protein. The table lists hundreds of thousands of distinct CDR3 sequences, around 25% of them singletons. The source material was naive CD8+ T cells from blood, with Jurkat cell RNA spiked in. The receptors here all came from a human donor in good health. Some libraries in this study had Jurkat cell RNA spiked in. The CDR3 runs from the conserved cysteine through the conserved F or W. D genes are given only for firm matches.

NA,TRBV11-2,TRBJ2-1,CASSLVANNEQFF
NA,TRBV6-5,TRBJ2-7,CASSQGVQQYF
NA,TRBV4-3,TRBJ2-1,CASSQALALNEQFF
TRBD1,TRBV27,TRBJ1-2,CASSLDRGLSYGYTF
NA,TRBV2,TRBJ2-7,CASSDLGGGPGQYF
NA,TRBV4-2,TRBJ2-1,CASSQAFKVPNEQFF
NA,TRBV20-1,TRBJ2-1,CSARGFGGYNEQFF
NA,TRBV9,TRBJ2-3,CASSVFGLVSDTQYF
NA,TRBV5-5,TRBJ2-3,CASSFYIAEPADTQYF
TRBD1,TRBV9,TRBJ1-1,CASSVLSDRVNTEAFF
TRBD1,TRBV5-4,TRBJ2-1,CASSDGTGVNEQFF
NA,TRBV28,TRBJ2-3,CASSLFAASTDTQYF
TRBD1,TRBV29-1,TRBJ2-7,CSVAGTPGTGSYEQYF
NA,TRBV27,TRBJ2-1,CASSWASGSYNEQFF
NA,TRBV7-8,TRBJ2-2,CASSPGIHRAGELFF
NA,TRBV5-1,TRBJ2-3,CASRSMGTDTQYF
TRBD2,TRBV19,TRBJ2-1,CASSISGRITNEQFF
TRBD1,TRBV14,TRBJ2-3,CASSLLTGGTDTQYF
NA,TRBV7-6,TRBJ1-4,CASSLGAGQDTTNEKLFF
TRBD1,TRBV28,TRBJ2-7,CASSPSQGFSYEQYF
NA,TRBV27,TRBJ2-7,CASSLGGTGYEQSF
TRBD2,TRBV20-1,TRBJ2-7,CSAIDRDYPYEQYF
NA,TRBV4-3,TRBJ2-7,CASSHGTTSYEQYF
TRBD2,TRBV12-3/TRBV12-4,TRBJ2-3,CASSLGSQRGGNKDTQYF
NA,TRBV14,TRBJ2-3,CASSQVTGSDTQYF
NA,TRBV6-2/TRBV6-3,TRBJ1-1,CASSRGRRTNTEAFF
NA,TRBV12-3/TRBV12-4,TRBJ1-2,CASSLPGYGYTF
TRBD2,TRBV28,TRBJ2-1,CASSLSGSLDEQFF
NA,TRBV5-1,TRBJ1-2,CASKPRRTPVYGYTF
NA,TRBV7-2,TRBJ2-3,CASSLDPTPTDTQYF
NA,TRBV27,TRBJ1-1,CASSSQQTGNTEAFF
TRBD1,TRBV7-2,TRBJ1-5,CASSYLTGGGQPQHF
NA,TRBV4-1,TRBJ2-1,CASSQSRGDYNEQFF
NA,TRBV12-3/TRBV12-4,TRBJ2-2,CASNNGNGELFF
NA,TRBV4-1,TRBJ1-1,CTSSQEQGLNTEAFF
NA,TRBV7-9,TRBJ1-5,CASSLSQQGNQPQHF
TRBD2,TRBV7-9,TRBJ2-7,CASSLGGGSVVYEQYF
TRBD2,TRBV6-6,TRBJ2-4,CASSYSTSGEKNIQYF
NA,TRBV4-3,TRBJ1-5,CASSQDVGYQPQHF
TRBD1,TRBV27,TRBJ1-1,CASSLIASGGNTEAFF
NA,TRBV7-2,TRBJ1-2,CASSLSGGDGYTF
NA,TRBV19,TRBJ1-1,CASSTLTAMTAKLNTEAFF
NA,TRBV20-1,TRBJ2-7,CSARGGLAYEQYF
TRBD2,TRBV19,TRBJ2-1,CASSPGLAGAYNEQFF
NA,TRBV11-3,TRBJ2-7,CASSLGGINEQYF